This entry is about one TCR beta chain. Its antigen remains unidentified. V shed 6 bases and J shed 2 bases, with 8 bases lying between them. Germline-derived CDR1 and CDR2 are LGHDT and YNNKEL (reference sequence). The length of the CDR3 is 13 residues. The data are from a study of T cell responses to AZD1222 COVID-19 vaccine. Study observations and caveats: Epitopes outside B.1.351 and B.1.1.7 mutated regions reportedly drew nearly half of spike TCRs. Females made up more of the donors, who were largely white British, and clonal diversity may have come out too low. Baseline testing showed seropositivity in only five or six AZD1222 recipients.

The assay was immunoSEQ multiplex PCR, and TCRdb's table has in-frame clones only and misses some. The sample holds tens of thousands of clones; approximately 86% are singletons and the top ten take around 6.5%. This receptor was obtained from an adult in good health. Sequencing used peripheral blood, obtained on day 0 of AZD1222 vaccination. The chain employs TRBV3-1 (or the pseudogene TRBV3-2) and TRBJ1-3; D call uncertain. This CDR3 is CASRGWPGNTIYF. The CDR3 nucleotides read TGTGCCAGCAGGGGTTGGCCTGGAAACACCATATATTTT.